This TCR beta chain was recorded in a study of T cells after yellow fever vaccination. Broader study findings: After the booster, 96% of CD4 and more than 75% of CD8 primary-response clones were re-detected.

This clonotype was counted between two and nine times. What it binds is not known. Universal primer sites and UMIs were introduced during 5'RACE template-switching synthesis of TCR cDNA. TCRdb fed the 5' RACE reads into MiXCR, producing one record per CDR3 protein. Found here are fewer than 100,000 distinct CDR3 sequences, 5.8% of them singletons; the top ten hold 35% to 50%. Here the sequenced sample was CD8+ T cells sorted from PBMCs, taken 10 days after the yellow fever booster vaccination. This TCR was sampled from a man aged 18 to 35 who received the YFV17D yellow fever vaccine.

The CDR3 coding sequence is TGCGCCAGCAGCCAGGGCAGCGCCCGGGGAGCGGAGCTGTTTTTT. Translation: CASSQGSARGAELFF. The chain couples TRBV4-1 to TRBJ2-2, with D possibly TRBD2 on 5 matching bases. Between the trimmed V and J ends, which lost 3 bases and 10 bases, there was a span of 18 bases. Germline V gene lookup returns CDR1 MGHRA and CDR2 YSYEKL. The CDR3 is 15 amino acids.